The 10 T cell receptor beta chains listed next were all sequenced from one sample in a study of T cells in Graves' hyperthyroidism and ophthalmopathy. RNA transcripts provided the source from which TCR beta CDR3 regions were amplified. In the first-round RT-PCR of the TCR CDR3, the HTBI primer set was used. TCRdb analysed the multiplex PCR reads with MiXCR anew, one entry per CDR3 protein. The sample shows hundreds of thousands of distinct CDR3 sequences, roughly a quarter of them seen only once. Sequenced sample: blood. Every receptor here comes from a woman aged 30 to 39 with Graves' ophthalmopathy.

The V gene is TRBV7-6, the J gene TRBJ2-2, with D perhaps given as TRBD1 or TRBD2 (6 bases each). With 5 bases removed from V and 0 bases from J, the gap between germline ends came to 16 bases. Germline V gene lookup returns CDR1 SGHVS and CDR2 FNYEAQ. This CDR3 has 17 residues. The CDR3 reads CASSHDTRGANTGELFF. The CDR3 DNA reads as TGTGCCAGCAGCCACGACACAAGGGGGGCGAACACCGGGGAGCTGTTTTTT.

This clonotype was recorded at least ten times. This chain connects TRBV28 to TRBJ1-5, with D possibly matching TRBD1 (5 bases). Germline CDR1 is MDHEN and CDR2 is SYDVKM. The CDR3 extends over 14 amino acids. V was cut by 6 bases and J by 11 bases, with 20 bases left in between. For the CDR3, the DNA is TGTGCCAGCAGGCTAAGTTGGGGCAATCTGTCCCAGCATTTT. This translates into CASRLSWGNLSQHF.

Comments on this clonotype: No conserved phenylalanine or tryptophan ends this CDR3, so it is likely a read error. V is TRBV12-3 or TRBV12-4 and J is TRBJ2-7, with TRBD1 as a possible D gene (5 bases). V lost 1 base to trimming and J lost 6 bases, with 10 bases between them. CDR3 length: 13 amino acids. The CDR3 sequence: CASSLGAGREQYL. CDR3 coding DNA: TGTGCCAGCAGTTTAGGGGCAGGGCGCGAGCAGTACTTG.

The chain joins TRBV9 to TRBJ1-6; a possible D gene is TRBD1 (5 bases). The ends were cut back, 0 bases at V and 4 bases at J, with 8 bases in the middle. Looked up from germline, CDR1 is SGDLS and CDR2 is YYNGEE. The CDR3 covers 15 residues. Here the CDR3 DNA reads TGTGCCAGCAGCGTAGGGGCAGGGTATAATTCACCCCTCCACTTT. This translates into CASSVGAGYNSPLHF.

The chain has TRBV6-2 or TRBV6-3 and TRBJ1-2, with a weak D call TRBD1 (6 bases). Germline V CDR1 and CDR2: MNHEY, SVGEGT. The CDR3 has 18 amino acids. V gave up 2 bases and J gave up 4 bases, with 23 bases separating them. The CDR3 DNA is TGTGCCAGCAGTTACCCGCCGAGGGCAGGGGAGGAGAGCTATGGCTACACCTTC. Its protein product is CASSYPPRAGEESYGYTF.

This clonotype has more than one count but fewer than ten. As DNA, the CDR3 is TGTGCCAGCAGCCAAGAAGGAACTCTAGCCAAAAACATTCAGTACTTC. Translated, it gives CASSQEGTLAKNIQYF. This chain joins TRBV3-1 and TRBJ2-4; no reliable D call. With 0 bases removed from V and 0 bases from J, the gap between germline ends came to 9 bases. Per the germline V gene, CDR1 is LGHDT and CDR2 is YNNKEL (reference sequence). This CDR3 spans 16 amino acids.

This clonotype was seen repeatedly, ten times or more. V and J are TRBV12-3 or TRBV12-4 and TRBJ1-1, with D possibly TRBD1 on 6 matching bases. V was shortened by 6 bases and J by 4 bases, with 18 bases between the two germline ends. This CDR3 has 15 amino acids. CDR3 sequence (DNA): TGTGCCAGCAGCGAGGACTCAGGGGTTGGCACTGAAGCTTTCTTT. This gives the protein CASSEDSGVGTEAFF.

This chain joins TRBV20-1 and TRBJ1-5, with 8 bases that match TRBD1. This CDR3 has 15 amino acids. CDR1 and CDR2 from the germline V gene are DFQATT and SNEGSKA (reference sequence). The trim removed 7 bases at V and 3 bases at J, leaving 11 bases unmatched. The CDR3 coding sequence is TGCAGTGGCATGCAGGGGGCGGCCCCCAATCAGCCCCAGCATTTT. Amino acids: CSGMQGAAPNQPQHF.

This clonotype occurred many times. The chain uses TRBV27 and TRBJ1-5; no reliable D call. Per germline, CDR1 MNHEY and CDR2 SMNVEV (reference sequence). The CDR3 is 13 amino acids. V lost 6 bases, J lost 5 bases, and 11 bases lay in between. The DNA for the CDR3 is TGTGCCAGCAGCTCCTACACTGATCAGCCCCAGCATTTT. Encoded protein: CASSSYTDQPQHF.

In this sample, this clonotype turned up many times. The J gene is TRBJ2-6, the V gene TRBV12-3 or TRBV12-4, with D hard to call. Trimming cost V 5 bases and J 1 base, with 6 bases left between them. This CDR3 comprises 14 residues. In DNA, the CDR3 is TGTGCCAGCAGTCCTCGATCTGGGGCCAACGTCCTGACTTTC. Protein: CASSPRSGANVLTF.